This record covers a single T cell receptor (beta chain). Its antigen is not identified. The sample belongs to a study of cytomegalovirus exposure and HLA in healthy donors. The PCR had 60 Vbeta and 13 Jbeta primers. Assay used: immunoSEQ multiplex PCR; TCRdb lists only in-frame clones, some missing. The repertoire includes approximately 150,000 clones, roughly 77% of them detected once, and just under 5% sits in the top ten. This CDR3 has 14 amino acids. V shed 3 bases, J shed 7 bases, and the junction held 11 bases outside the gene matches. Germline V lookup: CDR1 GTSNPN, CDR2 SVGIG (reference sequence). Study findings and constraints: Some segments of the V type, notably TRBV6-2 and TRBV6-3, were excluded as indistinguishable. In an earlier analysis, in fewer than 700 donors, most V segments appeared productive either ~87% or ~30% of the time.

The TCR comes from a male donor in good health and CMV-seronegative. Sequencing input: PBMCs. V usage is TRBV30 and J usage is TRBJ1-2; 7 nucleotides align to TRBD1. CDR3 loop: CAWRVPDRVGGYTF. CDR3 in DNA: TGTGCCTGGAGAGTCCCTGACAGGGTCGGTGGCTACACCTTC.